The 5 T cell receptor beta chains below come from one sample, sequenced in a study of regulatory T cells in long-lasting Graves disease. Described time point: persistent/refractory GD, antithyroid drugs over 5 years with positive TRAb. TCR sequences were obtained from RNA taken from PBMCs. Relying on iRepertoire HTBI primers and Arm-PCR of CDR3 regions, the team built TCR beta libraries. TCRdb reprocessed the multiplex PCR reads via MiXCR and lists one record per CDR3 protein. Here the sample spans some 330,000 distinct CDR3 sequences, approximately 23% being singletons. This material consisted of peripheral blood mononuclear cells (PBMCs), taken when the disease was refractory, from a patient treated with antithyroid drugs. These TCRs come from a woman aged 40 to 50 with Graves disease.

In this sample, this clonotype turned up a few times. At one end the junction does not follow the germline gene, possibly because of a read error. The gene calls are TRBV18 and TRBJ1-1; no definite D call. Germline V gives CDR1 KGHSH, CDR2 LQKENI. This CDR3 region has 16 residues. CDR3 sequence (DNA): TGTGCCAGCTCATCACCATTGCCCCTCATGAACACTGAAGCTTTCTTT. Translation gives CASSSPLPLMNTEAFF.

This clonotype has ten or more counts. The chain combines TRBV7-2 with TRBJ2-7; 14 bases fit TRBD2. The V gene's germline CDR1 is SGHTA and CDR2 FQGNSA. Trimming cost V 4 bases and J 6 bases; bases outside gene matches: 5. This CDR3 spans 15 amino acids. The CDR3 here is CASSSRLAGGSEQYF. CDR3 bases: TGTGCCAGCAGCTCTCGACTAGCGGGAGGGTCCGAGCAGTACTTC.

There are many counts of this clonotype. V and J are TRBV20-1 and TRBJ1-2, with a possible D match to TRBD1 (6 bases). CDR1 and CDR2 (germline): DFQATT, SNEGSKA (reference sequence). The germline V and J ends were trimmed by 2 bases and 4 bases, with 20 bases remaining between them. The CDR3 covers 16 residues. The CDR3 region has the DNA TGCAGTGCTAGACACGGACAGACGAGGATCTTCTATGGCTACACCTTC. Protein: CSARHGQTRIFYGYTF.

In this sample, this clonotype turned up many times. The chain joins TRBV6-5 to TRBJ1-2, with TRBD1 identical over 7 bases. The germline V gene has CDR1 MNHEY and CDR2 SVGAGI. The CDR3 totals 14 residues. V dropped 0 bases and J dropped 4; count of bases not matched to a gene: 2. CDR3 DNA sequence: TGTGCCAGCAGTTACTCCCGGGACAGCTATGGCTACACCTTC. Its translation is CASSYSRDSYGYTF.

Here the CDR3 reads CASSIGGGIGTEAFF. The CDR3 DNA follows: TGTGCCAGTAGTATAGGGGGGGGAATTGGCACTGAAGCTTTCTTT. V is TRBV19 and J is TRBJ1-1, with D possibly being TRBD1 (5 bases). Germline-derived CDR1 and CDR2 are LNHDA and SQIVND (reference sequence). There are 15 residues in the CDR3. The germline V and J ends were trimmed by 1 base and 4 bases, with 13 bases remaining between them.